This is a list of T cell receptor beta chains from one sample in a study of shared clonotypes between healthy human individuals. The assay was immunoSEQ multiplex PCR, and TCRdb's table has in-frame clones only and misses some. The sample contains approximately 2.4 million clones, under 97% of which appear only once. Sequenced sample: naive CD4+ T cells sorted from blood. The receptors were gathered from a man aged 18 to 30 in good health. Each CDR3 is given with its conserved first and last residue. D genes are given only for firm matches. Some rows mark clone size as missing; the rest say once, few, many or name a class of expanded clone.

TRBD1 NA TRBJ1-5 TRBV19 CASSIYPGQGLNQPQHF TGTGCCAGTAGTATATATCCAGGACAGGGCCTCAATCAGCCCCAGCATTTT
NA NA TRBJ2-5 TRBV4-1 CASSQDLQGRKTQYF TGCGCCAGCAGCCAAGATTTGCAGGGAAGGAAGACCCAGTACTTC
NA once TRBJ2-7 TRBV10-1 CASSESSGARSYEQYF TGCGCCAGCAGTGAGTCGAGTGGGGCCCGCTCCTACGAGCAGTACTTC
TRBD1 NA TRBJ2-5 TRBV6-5 CASSYGTGVGETQYF TGTGCCAGCAGCTACGGGACAGGGGTGGGAGAGACCCAGTACTTC
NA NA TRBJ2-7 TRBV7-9 CASSFRDSQGILYEQYF TGTGCCAGCAGCTTTAGGGACTCCCAAGGTATCCTTTACGAGCAGTACTTC
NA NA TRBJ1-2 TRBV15 CATSRPRGGDENNYGYTF TGTGCCACCAGCAGACCACGAGGGGGAGACGAAAATAACTATGGCTACACCTTC
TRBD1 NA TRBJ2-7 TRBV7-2 CASSEYTGASYEQYF TGTGCCAGCAGCGAATATACAGGGGCCTCCTACGAGCAGTACTTC
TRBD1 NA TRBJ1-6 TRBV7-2 CASRITVRTGDNSPLHF TGTGCCAGCAGGATTACCGTTCGGACAGGGGATAATTCACCCCTCCACTTT
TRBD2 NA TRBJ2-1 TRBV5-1 CASSLEAGSVHEQFF TGCGCCAGCAGCTTGGAAGCGGGATCGGTTCATGAGCAGTTCTTC
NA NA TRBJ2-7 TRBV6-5 CASSYRALHPYEQYF TGTGCCAGCAGTTACAGGGCCTTACACCCCTACGAGCAGTACTTC
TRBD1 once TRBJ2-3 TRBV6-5 CASSMTGSDTQYF TGTGCCAGCAGTATGACAGGGTCAGATACGCAGTATTTT
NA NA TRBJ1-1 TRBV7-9 CASSFSRANTEAFF TGTGCCAGCAGCTTTTCCAGGGCGAACACTGAAGCTTTCTTT
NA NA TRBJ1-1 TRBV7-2 CASSFRWNTEAFF TGTGCCAGCAGCTTCCGGTGGAACACTGAAGCTTTCTTT
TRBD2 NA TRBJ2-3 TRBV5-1 CASSSGLAGARSYF TGCGCCAGCAGCTCAGGACTAGCGGGGGCCCGGTCGTATTTT
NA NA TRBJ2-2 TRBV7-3 CASSLAATGTGELFF TGTGCCAGCAGCTTAGCGGCGACGGGGACCGGGGAGCTGTTTTTT
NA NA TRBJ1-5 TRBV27 CASSSNEGNQPQHF TGTGCCAGCAGTTCGAATGAAGGCAATCAGCCCCAGCATTTT
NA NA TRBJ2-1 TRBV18 CASSLDISNEQFF TGTGCCAGCTCACTGGACATCAGCAATGAGCAGTTCTTC
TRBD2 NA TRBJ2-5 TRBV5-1 CASSLGSGRLAGRETQYF TGCGCCAGCAGCTTGGGGTCGGGGAGACTAGCGGGGCGAGAGACCCAGTACTTC
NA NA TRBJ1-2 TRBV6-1 CASSEALNTDYGYTF TGTGCCAGCAGTGAAGCCCTTAATACAGACTATGGCTACACCTTC
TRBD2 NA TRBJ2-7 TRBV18 CASSPSGAGEQYF TGTGCCAGCTCACCGAGCGGGGCGGGCGAGCAGTACTTC
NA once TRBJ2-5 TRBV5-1 CASSPTGEETQYF TGCGCCAGCAGCCCCACCGGGGAAGAGACCCAGTACTTC
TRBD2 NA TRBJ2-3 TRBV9 CASSAFSGRPSTDTQYF TGTGCCAGCAGCGCTTTTAGCGGGAGGCCTAGCACAGATACGCAGTATTTT
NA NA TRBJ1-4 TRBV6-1 CASSDPPTDGKLFF TGTGCCAGCAGTGACCCACCGACAGACGGGAAACTGTTTTTT
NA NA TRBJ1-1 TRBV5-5 CASSFRFGTEAFF TGTGCCAGCAGCTTTCGGTTCGGAACTGAAGCTTTCTTT
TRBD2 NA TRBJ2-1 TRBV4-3 CASSQAGRGSSYNEQFF TGCGCCAGCAGCCAAGCGGGGCGCGGGAGTTCCTACAATGAGCAGTTCTTC
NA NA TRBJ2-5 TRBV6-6 CASSRGRTQETQYF TGTGCCAGCAGCCGCGGACGGACCCAAGAGACCCAGTACTTC
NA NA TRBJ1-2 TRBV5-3 CARTGVYGYTF TGTGCCAGAACAGGGGTTTATGGCTACACCTTC
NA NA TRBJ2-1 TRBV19 CATRGGSSYNEQFF TGTGCCACCAGAGGGGGAAGCTCCTACAATGAGCAGTTCTTC
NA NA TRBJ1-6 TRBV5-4 CASSLAKEGRDSPLHF TGTGCCAGCAGCTTGGCTAAGGAGGGTAGGGATTCACCCCTCCACTTT
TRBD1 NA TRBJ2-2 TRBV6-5 CASSSGQKTTGELFF TGTGCCAGCAGCTCGGGACAGAAGACCACCGGGGAGCTGTTTTTT
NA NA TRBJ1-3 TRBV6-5 CASSKQTATGNTIYF TGTGCCAGCAGTAAACAGACAGCCACCGGAAACACCATATATTTT
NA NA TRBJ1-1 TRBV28 CASSFRGVNTEAFF TGTGCCAGCAGTTTCAGGGGTGTGAACACTGAAGCTTTCTTT
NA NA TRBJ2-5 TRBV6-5 CASRLGVNQETQYF TGTGCCAGCAGACTAGGAGTCAACCAAGAGACCCAGTACTTC
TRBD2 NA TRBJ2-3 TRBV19 CASSQGLASDTQYF TGTGCCAGTAGTCAGGGACTAGCCTCAGATACGCAGTATTTT
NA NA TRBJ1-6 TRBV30 CAWSVTLKSSSPLHF TGTGCCTGGAGTGTAACCCTGAAAAGCAGTTCACCCCTCCACTTT
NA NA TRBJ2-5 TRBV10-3 CAISESGGPQETQYF TGTGCCATCAGTGAGTCCGGGGGGCCCCAAGAGACCCAGTACTTC
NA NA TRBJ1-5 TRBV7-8 CASSFSTGGVSNQPQHF TGTGCCAGCAGCTTCAGCACGGGGGGCGTGAGCAATCAGCCCCAGCATTTT
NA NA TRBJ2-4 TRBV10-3 CAISGQGGIQYF TGTGCCATCAGTGGGCAGGGCGGCATTCAGTACTTC